The 21 T cell receptor beta chains in this list originate from one sample, sequenced in a study of blood T cell repertoires in COVID-19. TCRdb's table, derived via immunoSEQ multiplex PCR, lists solely in-frame clones and lacks some. The table includes around 300,000 clones, around 88% detected once. Sample: PBMCs or T cells enriched from blood (not recorded which). These TCRs come from a woman in her forties who had recovered from COVID-19.

The gene calls are TRBV19 and TRBJ1-1; perhaps TRBD1 as D (6 bases). V gave up 3 bases and J gave up 5 bases, with 19 bases separating them. This CDR3 has 16 residues. Germline values: CDR1 LNHDA, CDR2 SQIVND (reference sequence). The CDR3: CASSMEQGKAITEAFF. CDR3 nucleotide sequence: TGTGCCAGTAGTATGGAACAGGGTAAAGCTATAACTGAAGCTTTCTTT.

J is TRBJ1-5 and V is TRBV15; TRBD1 might be the D (5 bases). This CDR3 contains 16 residues. Germline CDR1 reads LNHNV; CDR2 reads YYDKDF (reference sequence). V shed 5 bases and J shed 3 bases, with 17 bases lying between them. The CDR3, as DNA: TGTGCCACCAGCCCCCCTAGGGGCAGGGACAATCAGCCCCAGCATTTT. Amino acid sequence: CATSPPRGRDNQPQHF.

CDR3 DNA: TGTGCCAGCAGCCATCAACCCGTAGGAGGTGATACGCAGTATTTT. As protein: CASSHQPVGGDTQYF. The gene calls are TRBV14 and TRBJ2-3; D may be TRBD2 (5 bases). V dropped 3 bases and J dropped 6 bases, with 16 bases sitting between them. CDR1 SGHDN and CDR2 FVKESK come from the germline V gene. The CDR3 length is 15 residues.

This chain joins TRBV7-2 and TRBJ2-3; 7 positions agree with TRBD2. This CDR3 spans 17 amino acids. Germline CDR1 is SGHTA and CDR2 is FQGNSA. The trim removed 5 bases at V and 4 bases at J, leaving 15 bases unmatched. The CDR3 sequence is CASSIQTSTRGADTQYF. CDR3 sequence (DNA): TGTGCCAGCAGCATACAGACTAGCACTAGGGGCGCAGATACGCAGTATTTT.

The V gene is TRBV10-2, the J gene TRBJ2-7, with 9 nucleotides matching TRBD1. CDR1 is WSHSY, CDR2 SAAADI, per germline. V lost 5 bases and J lost 1; bases outside the gene matches: 6. The CDR3 runs to 15 residues. The CDR3 loop is CASSPGTGNSYEQYF. CDR3 sequence (DNA): TGCGCCAGCAGTCCCGGGACAGGGAATTCCTACGAGCAGTACTTC.

This clone showed up just once. The gene calls are TRBV19 and TRBJ2-1; 9 bases are a match to TRBD2. The CDR3 loop spans 20 amino acids. Germline values: CDR1 LNHDA, CDR2 SQIVND (reference sequence). V shed 4 bases, J shed 7 bases, and the junction held 23 bases outside the gene matches. The CDR3 DNA follows: TGTGCCAGTAGTACCGACGGACCCGGGGTTAGTAGCGGGAGAGATAATGAGCAGTTCTTC. Translated: CASSTDGPGVSSGRDNEQFF.

The chain has TRBV30 and TRBJ1-5, with 7 positions matching TRBD1. Unmatched junction bases numbered 15, after V lost 2 bases and J lost 5 bases. The CDR3 loop spans 17 amino acids. Germline CDR1 reads GTSNPN; CDR2 reads SVGIG (reference sequence). CDR3 sequence reads: CAWSPQGGGIIYQPQHF. The CDR3 DNA is TGTGCCTGGAGTCCACAAGGGGGCGGGATTATCTATCAGCCCCAGCATTTT.

This chain joins TRBV5-1 and TRBJ2-5; the D is unclear. CDR1 is SGHRS and CDR2 is YFSETQ in the germline V gene. V lost 0 bases and J 5 bases, leaving 11 bases between the germline ends. This CDR3 is built from 14 residues. The CDR3 bases are TGCGCCAGCAGCTTGGGACTTTCCGGGGAGACCCAGTACTTC. It specifies CASSLGLSGETQYF.

The chain has TRBV5-8 and TRBJ1-5, with a tentative D call TRBD1 (5 bases). Germline CDR1 reads SGHTS; CDR2 reads YDEGEE. V was clipped by 4 bases and J by 9 bases, with 14 bases between them. The CDR3 contains 13 residues. The CDR3 loop reads CASSLRGSSPQHF. The CDR3, as DNA: TGTGCCAGCAGCCTGCGGGGGTCGTCGCCCCAGCATTTT.

Only one count was recorded for this clone. This sequence joins TRBV4-2 and TRBJ1-5; TRBD1 might be the D (5 bases). V lost 3 bases to trimming and J lost 5 bases, with 11 bases between them. The germline V gene has CDR1 LGHNA and CDR2 YNFKEQ. The CDR3 covers 14 residues. The CDR3 here is CASSHRQKDQPQHF. CDR3 DNA sequence: TGTGCCAGCAGCCACCGACAGAAGGATCAGCCCCAGCATTTT.

This clone was counted a few times. The chain is built from TRBV5-6 and TRBJ1-1; D gene unclear. V lost 1 base and J lost 4, with 11 bases in between. CDR3 length: 14 amino acids. Germline loops: CDR1 SGHDT, CDR2 YYEEEE. The CDR3 DNA sequence: TGTGCCAGCAGCTTGCTAAAGGGAGGCACTGAAGCTTTCTTT. Translating gives CASSLLKGGTEAFF.

The genes are TRBV12-3 or TRBV12-4 and TRBJ2-1; 9 bases map to TRBD2. The CDR3 is 13 amino acids. The junction had 4 bases not matched to a gene; V was cut back by 7 bases and J by 6 bases. The CDR3 loop reads CASTLLAGNEQFF. Here the CDR3 DNA reads TGTGCCAGCACCCTACTAGCGGGCAATGAGCAGTTCTTC.

The chain employs TRBV20-1 and TRBJ2-7; no clear D gene. This CDR3 has 12 amino acids. V was pared by 3 bases and J by 0 bases, with 6 bases between. The germline V gene has CDR1 DFQATT and CDR2 SNEGSKA (reference sequence). The CDR3 DNA follows: TGCAGTGCTAGTGATAGCTCCTACGAGCAGTACTTC. Translated, it gives CSASDSSYEQYF.

The CDR3 coding sequence is TGTGCCAGCAGCTTAGGAACCGAAACAATGAACACCGGGGAGCTGTTTTTT. Its translation: CASSLGTETMNTGELFF. The genes are TRBV7-9 and TRBJ2-2; no definite D call. Germline values: CDR1 SEHNR, CDR2 FQNEAQ (reference sequence). This CDR3 comprises 17 residues. V gave up 1 base and J gave up 1 base, with 13 bases separating them.

The chain uses TRBV15 and TRBJ2-2; 10 bases are a match to TRBD2. The germline CDR1 and CDR2 sequences are LNHNV and YYDKDF (reference sequence). CDR3 length: 17 residues. Trimming took 0 bases from V and 7 from J; bases not matched to a gene: 8. The CDR3: CATSRDRLAGEVGELFF. The CDR3 DNA follows: TGTGCCACCAGCAGAGATCGGCTAGCGGGAGAGGTCGGGGAGCTGTTTTTT. Supplemented by reference TRBV15 and TRBJ2-2, the full variable domain reads DAMVIQNPRYQVTQFGKPVTLSCSQTLNHNVMYWYQQKSSQAPKLLFHYYDKDFNNEADTPDNFQSRRPNTSFCFLDIRSPGLGDTAMYLCATSRDRLAGEVGELFFGEGSRLTVL.

V usage is TRBV5-1 and J usage is TRBJ1-5; 7 bases match TRBD1. CDR3 length: 15 residues. Unmatched junction bases numbered 5, after V lost 1 base and J lost 4 bases. CDR1 and CDR2 from the germline V gene are SGHRS and YFSETQ. The CDR3 bases are TGCGCCAGCAGCTTGACAGGGGTCGGGAATCAGCCCCAGCATTTT. Its protein product is CASSLTGVGNQPQHF.

The chain employs TRBV7-2 and TRBJ1-2; D gene uncertain. CDR1 and CDR2 (germline): SGHTA, FQGNSA. The ends were cut back, 6 bases at V and 3 bases at J, with 17 bases in the middle. The CDR3 runs to 15 residues. CDR3 protein: CASRPAPGRDYGYTF. CDR3 DNA: TGTGCCAGCAGACCCGCCCCCGGGAGAGACTATGGCTACACCTTC.

The chain is built from TRBV18 and TRBJ1-1; a weak D match, TRBD1 (5 bases). Trimming left V 1 base short and J 5 bases short, with 14 bases between. The germline V gene encodes CDR1 KGHSH and CDR2 LQKENI. The CDR3 extends over 15 amino acids. The CDR3 is CASSPLQGMETEAFF. The CDR3 bases are TGTGCCAGCTCACCACTCCAGGGAATGGAAACTGAAGCTTTCTTT.

V is TRBV11-2 and J is TRBJ2-5; D is unresolved. This CDR3 contains 11 residues. The germline CDR1 and CDR2 sequences are SGHAT and FQNNGV. V lost 1 base, J lost 5 bases, and 2 bases lay in between. CDR3 amino acids: CASSLAETQYF. DNA of the CDR3: TGTGCCAGCAGCTTAGCGGAGACCCAGTACTTC.

The chain recombines TRBV14 with TRBJ2-1, with unresolved D. In germline, CDR1 is SGHDN, CDR2 FVKESK. V was clipped by 2 bases and J by 10 bases, with 12 bases between them. This CDR3 comprises 13 residues. CDR3 bases: TGTGCCAGCAGCCAACTATTACTCAACGAGCAGTTCTTC. It translates to CASSQLLLNEQFF.

The V gene is TRBV7-6, the J gene TRBJ2-1; TRBD2 matches 16 bases. The junction had 8 bases not matched to a gene; V was cut back by 5 bases and J by 7 bases. The CDR3 consists of 17 residues. Germline CDR1 and CDR2: SGHVS and FNYEAQ. CDR3 amino acids: CASSPGTSGRAWNEQFF. CDR3 in DNA: TGTGCCAGCAGCCCCGGGACTAGCGGGAGGGCCTGGAATGAGCAGTTCTTC.